A single sample gave rise to the 27 T cell receptor beta chains below, sequenced in a study of memory CD4+ T cells and cytomegalovirus serostatus. The sort gate was single viable CD3+CD4+CD8-CD45RO+ cells for memory CD4+ T cells. Assay: immunoSEQ multiplex PCR; the TCRdb copy retains only in-frame clones and omits some. Altogether tens of thousands of clones are present, 76% being singletons, with the ten largest covering 6.4%. Sequencing input: memory CD4+ T cells from blood. The receptors stem from an adult in good health and CMV-seronegative.

The chain couples TRBV19 to TRBJ1-2; D is undetermined. Trimming cost V 7 bases and J 8 bases, with 23 bases left between them. This CDR3 spans 15 amino acids. Looked up from germline, CDR1 is LNHDA and CDR2 is SQIVND (reference sequence). CDR3 loop: CASTREPRLGWGYTF. CDR3 nucleotides: TGTGCCAGTACCCGGGAACCTAGACTCGGCTGGGGCTACACCTTC.

This sequence joins TRBV19 and TRBJ2-2, with D unclear. Germline V CDR1 and CDR2: LNHDA, SQIVND (reference sequence). V lost 6 bases and J lost 8, with 10 bases in between. The CDR3 runs 12 residues. DNA for the CDR3: TGTGCCAGTAGACCATCGGCAGGGGAGCTGTTTTTT. Protein product: CASRPSAGELFF.

The CDR3 bases are TGTGCCACCAGCAGAGAAACAGGGCCGGTTTTCGGGGGAGAGACCCAGTACTTC. Residues: CATSRETGPVFGGETQYF. The V gene is TRBV15, the J gene TRBJ2-5, with D possibly called TRBD1 or TRBD2 (6 bases each). CDR3 length: 18 residues. Trimming took 0 bases from V and 4 from J, leaving 21 bases between them. Germline V gene sequence: CDR1 LNHNV, CDR2 YYDKDF (reference sequence).

The genes are TRBV28 and TRBJ1-1; possibly TRBD1 for D (6 bases). From germline, CDR1 is MDHEN and CDR2 SYDVKM. There are 14 residues in the CDR3. Trimming took off 3 bases at V and 6 bases at J, with 14 bases between the two ends. For the CDR3, the DNA is TGTGCCAGCAGTTTGGGGGGGCCGCTTCCTGAAGCTTTCTTT. Translating gives CASSLGGPLPEAFF.

This clone has only a few counts. The chain recombines TRBV11-2 with TRBJ2-5, with D hard to call. CDR3 size: 13 residues. CDR1 and CDR2 from the germline V gene are SGHAT and FQNNGV. Trimming pared 1 base from V and 5 bases from J, leaving 8 bases between. The CDR3 DNA reads as TGTGCCAGCAGCTTAGGGCTCCGGGAGACCCAGTACTTC. This translates into CASSLGLRETQYF.

The rearrangement joins TRBV29-1 to TRBJ2-7, with D possibly matching TRBD2 (5 bases). The V and J ends lost 5 bases and 7 bases respectively, with 18 bases between them. The germline V gene has CDR1 SQVTM and CDR2 ANQGSEA. The CDR3 has 13 residues. The CDR3 reads CSVRNGGYEEQYF. Written as DNA, the CDR3 is TGCAGCGTTCGGAACGGAGGATATGAGGAGCAGTACTTC.

The V call is TRBV5-1, the J call TRBJ2-1, with D perhaps matching TRBD2 (8 bases). Trimming removed 6 bases at V and 8 bases at J, with 24 bases between. CDR1 is SGHRS and CDR2 is YFSETQ in the germline V gene. The CDR3 loop spans 16 amino acids. CDR3 sequence reads: CASTRQGGAGGDEQFF. CDR3 DNA: TGCGCCAGCACCCGACAGGGTGGCGCGGGAGGAGATGAGCAGTTCTTC.

V gene TRBV7-2 combines with J gene TRBJ2-7; weak D call: TRBD2 (6 bases). CDR1 is SGHTA, CDR2 FQGNSA, per germline. Trimming removed 4 bases at V and 2 bases at J, with 9 bases between. CDR3 length equals 13 residues. CDR3 nucleotide sequence: TGTGCCAGCAGCTCGGACTATACCTACGAGCAGTACTTC. Translating gives CASSSDYTYEQYF.

The chain joins TRBV28 to TRBJ2-1; 9 positions match TRBD2. The ends lost 10 bases at V and 6 bases at J; junction bases unmatched: 16. Looked up from germline, CDR1 is MDHEN and CDR2 is SYDVKM. The CDR3 sequence is 16 residues long. The CDR3, as DNA: TGTGCCACCCTGTCAGGCGGTAGCGGGAGTATCAATGAGCAGTTCTTC. It encodes CATLSGGSGSINEQFF.

The chain couples TRBV7-2 to TRBJ2-1; maybe TRBD1 (6 bases). Germline assignment: CDR1 SGHTA and CDR2 FQGNSA. V was cut by 2 bases and J by 7 bases, with 15 bases left in between. This CDR3 is built from 15 residues. DNA for the CDR3: TGTGCCAGCAGCTTATACCCGGACAGTTATAATGAGCAGTTCTTC. It yields the protein CASSLYPDSYNEQFF.

This chain uses TRBV28 with TRBJ2-1, with a possible D match to TRBD2 (5 bases). CDR1 is MDHEN and CDR2 is SYDVKM in the germline V gene. Deletions cut 3 bases from V and 4 bases from J, with 22 bases between. CDR3 size: 18 residues. The CDR3 region is CASSFPRTETTPYNEQFF. The CDR3 nucleotides are TGTGCCAGCAGTTTTCCACGGACCGAGACTACGCCTTACAATGAGCAGTTCTTC. The full variable domain, in which reference TRBV28 and TRBJ2-1 provide the parts outside the CDR3, is DVKVTQSSRYLVKRTGEKVFLECVQDMDHENMFWYRQDPGLGLRLIYFSYDVKMKEKGDIPEGYSVSREKKERFSLILESASTNQTSMYLCASSFPRTETTPYNEQFFGPGTRLTVL.

The CDR3 protein is CASSPGSPKPNNIQYF. The DNA for the CDR3 is TGCGCCAGCAGCCCCGGGTCCCCCAAGCCTAACAACATTCAGTACTTC. The rearrangement uses TRBV5-1 and TRBJ2-4; D is unresolved. Germline lookup yields CDR1 SGHRS and CDR2 YFSETQ. This CDR3 contains 16 residues. The V end was cut by 4 bases, the J end by 7 bases, with 21 bases between.

V gene TRBV30 combines with J gene TRBJ2-5; the match to TRBD2 covers 9 bases. The CDR3 is 13 amino acids. CDR1 and CDR2 from the germline V gene are GTSNPN and SVGIG (reference sequence). V was clipped by 6 bases and J by 5 bases; unmatched bases: 7. In DNA form, the CDR3 reads TGTGCCTGCACAACTAGCGGGTGGGAGACCCAGTACTTC. It encodes CACTTSGWETQYF. Complete variable domain (other parts from reference TRBV30 and TRBJ2-5): SQTIHQWPATLVQPVGSPLSLECTVEGTSNPNLYWYRQAAGRGLQLLFYSVGIGQISSEVPQNLSASRPQDRQFILSSKKLLLSDSGFYLCACTTSGWETQYFGPGTRLLVL.

This sequence joins TRBV28 and TRBJ2-6, with unresolved D. Trimming removed 3 bases at V and 0 bases at J, with 12 bases between. CDR3 length: 17 amino acids. Germline CDR1 is MDHEN and CDR2 is SYDVKM. CDR3 DNA sequence: TGTGCCAGCAGTTTGGCGCAACCGACCTCTGGGGCCAACGTCCTGACTTTC. Protein product: CASSLAQPTSGANVLTF.

This clone was seen only a few times. The V gene is TRBV19, the J gene TRBJ2-5; D gene uncertain. This CDR3 is 12 amino acids long. V lost 1 base to trimming and J lost 4 bases, with 4 bases between them. Germline-derived CDR1 and CDR2 are LNHDA and SQIVND (reference sequence). CDR3 DNA: TGTGCCAGTAGTATAGGTCCAGAGACCCAGTACTTC. It translates to CASSIGPETQYF. The variable domain in full, with the rest retrieved from reference TRBV19 and TRBJ2-5, is DGGITQSPKYLFRKEGQNVTLSCEQNLNHDAMYWYRQDPGQGLRLIYYSQIVNDFQKGDIAEGYSVSREKKESFPLTVTSAQKNPTAFYLCASSIGPETQYFGPGTRLLVL.

In nucleotides, the CDR3 is TGTGCCAGCAGCTTAGGTGACGACCGACAGCCCCAGCATTTT. Translating gives CASSLGDDRQPQHF. V is TRBV7-8 and J is TRBJ1-5; no firm D call. Germline CDR1 reads SGHVS; CDR2 reads FQNEAQ. Trimming removed 1 base at V and 7 bases at J, with 11 bases between. This CDR3 spans 14 amino acids.

This rearrangement joins TRBV4-3 to TRBJ1-5; D is undetermined. The CDR3 loop spans 15 amino acids. Germline V gives CDR1 LGHNA, CDR2 YSLEER. Between the trimmed V and J ends, which lost 0 bases and 3 bases, there was a span of 9 bases. CDR3 amino acids: CASSQEPQNNQPQHF. The CDR3 coding sequence is TGCGCCAGCAGCCAAGAACCACAAAACAATCAGCCCCAGCATTTT.

The chain has TRBV11-2 and TRBJ1-2, with D uncertain. V lost 3 bases to trimming and J lost 2 bases, with 4 bases between them. This CDR3 is 12 amino acids long. Germline CDR1 is SGHAT and CDR2 is FQNNGV. CDR3 coding DNA: TGTGCCAGCAGCTTGGGCAACTATGGCTACACCTTC. Translated: CASSLGNYGYTF.

V gene TRBV6-5 combines with J gene TRBJ2-3; D unresolved. The CDR3 is made up of 14 amino acids. Trimming left V 0 bases short and J 1 base short, with 5 bases between. Germline values: CDR1 MNHEY, CDR2 SVGAGI. The CDR3 DNA reads TGTGCCAGCAGTTACTCCGTCCGCACAGATACGCAGTATTTT. Amino acids: CASSYSVRTDTQYF.

This rearrangement joins TRBV5-8 to TRBJ1-4, with 7 nucleotides matching TRBD1. Germline CDR1 reads SGHTS; CDR2 reads YDEGEE. This CDR3 is built from 16 residues. The V gene end was trimmed by 4 bases and the J gene end by 0 bases; junction bases not matched to a gene: 6. DNA for the CDR3: TGTGCCAGCAGCCCCGGGACAGCGACAACTAATGAAAAACTGTTTTTT. As protein: CASSPGTATTNEKLFF.

The chain employs TRBV19 and TRBJ2-1, with 10 bases that match TRBD2. Germline loops: CDR1 LNHDA, CDR2 SQIVND (reference sequence). V gave up 3 bases and J gave up 9 bases; unmatched junction bases: 8. This CDR3 has 15 amino acids. CDR3 sequence (DNA): TGTGCCAGTAGTATCTCTAGCGGGAGTTACGGTGAGCAGTTCTTC. Its translation: CASSISSGSYGEQFF.

The J gene is TRBJ1-1, the V gene TRBV7-2, with a tentative D call TRBD1 (6 bases). CDR3 length: 14 residues. Germline CDR1 reads SGHTA; CDR2 reads FQGNSA. The germline V and J ends were trimmed by 0 bases and 7 bases, with 12 bases remaining between them. The chain's CDR3 is CASSLAGGGLEAFF. Here the CDR3 DNA reads TGTGCCAGCAGCTTAGCAGGGGGGGGCCTTGAAGCTTTCTTT.

The chain uses TRBV5-1 and TRBJ2-1, with D hard to call. Trimming shortened V by 0 bases and J by 3 bases, and 4 bases separated the two germline ends. The germline CDR1 and CDR2 sequences are SGHRS and YFSETQ. The CDR3 consists of 13 residues. CDR3 bases: TGCGCCAGCAGCTTGGGGGACTACAATGAGCAGTTCTTC. Translated, it gives CASSLGDYNEQFF.

The CDR3 DNA follows: TGTGCCAGCAGCTCATCCGGGACCTCCTTGACCGGGGAGCTGTTTTTT. As protein: CASSSSGTSLTGELFF. J is TRBJ2-2 and V is TRBV5-6; D possibly matches TRBD1 or TRBD2 (5 bases each). Between the trimmed V and J ends, which lost 3 bases and 5 bases, there was a span of 17 bases. The CDR3 length is 16 residues. Looked up from germline, CDR1 is SGHDT and CDR2 is YYEEEE.

The chain has TRBV4-3 and TRBJ2-7, with D perhaps TRBD1 or TRBD2 (5 bases each). The CDR3 runs 14 residues. V was shortened by 1 base and J by 5 bases, with 12 bases between the two germline ends. The germline V gene encodes CDR1 LGHNA and CDR2 YSLEER. DNA of the CDR3: TGCGCCAGCAGCCAAGTAGACGGGGCGGACGAGCAGTACTTC. Encoded protein: CASSQVDGADEQYF.

V usage is TRBV5-5 and J usage is TRBJ2-2; D unclear. The V end was cut by 0 bases, the J end by 0 bases, with 6 bases between. This CDR3 is 15 amino acids long. CDR1 and CDR2 (germline): SGHKS, YYEKEE (reference sequence). This CDR3 is CASSLAAANTGELFF. CDR3 nucleotides: TGTGCCAGCAGCTTGGCGGCAGCGAACACCGGGGAGCTGTTTTTT.

This clone was picked up a small number of times. This rearrangement joins TRBV5-6 to TRBJ1-1; 7 nucleotides agree with TRBD1. Germline CDR1 is SGHDT and CDR2 is YYEEEE. V was pared by 4 bases and J by 6 bases, with 9 bases of the junction left unmatched. This CDR3 has 14 residues. The CDR3 DNA sequence: TGTGCCAGCAGCCCCAGACAGGGCTCCGCTGAAGCTTTCTTT. Its protein product is CASSPRQGSAEAFF.